Below, 20 T cell receptor beta chains from the same sample are listed, as sequenced in a study of lymphopenia after photon versus proton radiotherapy. Data came from immunoSEQ multiplex PCR; TCRdb stores just in-frame clones and leaves some out. In the table there are 10,000 to 15,000 clones, more than 70% of which are singletons. Here the sequenced sample was peripheral blood, taken from a patient treated with proton-based radiotherapy. The receptors were sampled from a man in his sixties with pancreatic cancer.

In DNA, the CDR3 is TGTGCCTGGCAGAAACAGGGGGCTCATGGCTACACCTTC. Protein: CAWQKQGAHGYTF. The chain carries TRBV30 and TRBJ1-2; 9 bases are a match to TRBD1. After removal of 5 bases from V and 6 bases from J, the junction contained 7 bases not matched to a gene. Germline lookup yields CDR1 GTSNPN and CDR2 SVGIG (reference sequence). The CDR3 extends over 13 amino acids.

The chain carries TRBV5-1 and TRBJ2-5, with D possibly matching TRBD1 (5 bases). Germline CDR1 and CDR2: SGHRS and YFSETQ. CDR3 length: 14 amino acids. Trimming left V 4 bases short and J 4 bases short, with 14 bases between. This chain's CDR3 is CASSPGHLGETQYF. CDR3 sequence (DNA): TGCGCCAGCAGCCCTGGACACCTGGGAGAGACCCAGTACTTC.

The chain has TRBV14 and TRBJ1-5; D is unresolved. Trimming stripped 3 bases from V and 3 bases from J, with 6 bases between. CDR1 is SGHDN, CDR2 FVKESK, per germline. This CDR3 comprises 13 residues. As DNA, the CDR3 is TGTGCCAGCAGCCAGTTCAACAATCAGCCCCAGCATTTT. Its protein product is CASSQFNNQPQHF. The whole variable domain, filled in from reference TRBV14 and TRBJ1-5, reads EAGVTQFPSHSVIEKGQTVTLRCDPISGHDNLYWYRRVMGKEIKFLLHFVKESKQDESGMPNNRFLAERTGGTYSTLKVQPAELEDSGVYFCASSQFNNQPQHFGDGTRLSIL.

This chain connects TRBV28 to TRBJ2-4; 9 positions match TRBD2. V was clipped by 5 bases and J by 4 bases; unmatched bases: 12. CDR1 is MDHEN and CDR2 is SYDVKM in the germline V gene. The CDR3 is 17 amino acids. The CDR3 nucleotides are TGTGCCAGCAGTCGCCGGACTAGCGACCGAAATAAAAACATTCAGTACTTC. Translation gives CASSRRTSDRNKNIQYF.

The V and J genes are TRBV2 and TRBJ1-5; the match to TRBD1 covers 7 bases. The J segment lost 1 base and the V segment lost 4 bases, leaving 7 bases of the junction unmatched. This CDR3 spans 16 amino acids. Germline CDR1 SNHLY, CDR2 FYNNEI. CDR3: CASSATGSNSNQPQHF. The CDR3 coding sequence is TGTGCCAGCAGTGCGACAGGGTCCAACAGCAATCAGCCCCAGCATTTT.

The chain uses TRBV19 and TRBJ2-5; 10 nucleotides match TRBD1. This CDR3 has 14 residues. The germline V gene encodes CDR1 LNHDA and CDR2 SQIVND (reference sequence). With 8 bases clipped from V and 7 bases from J, the junction kept 10 bases outside the gene matches. The DNA for the CDR3 is TGTGCCAGTGAGGGACAGGGGAGGTCTAGGACCCAGTACTTC. Encoded protein: CASEGQGRSRTQYF.

DNA for the CDR3: TGCAGCGTCCTTTTGGCATCCTACGGGGGCTACACCTTC. It codes for CSVLLASYGGYTF. The rearrangement joins TRBV29-1 to TRBJ1-2; no definite D call. V gave up 6 bases and J gave up 8 bases, with 19 bases separating them. The germline CDR1 and CDR2 sequences are SQVTM and ANQGSEA. This CDR3 has 13 amino acids.

The chain recombines TRBV19 with TRBJ2-7; 8 nucleotides match TRBD1. Losses at the gene ends were 3 bases for V and 3 bases for J; bases not matched to a gene: 7. This CDR3 has 15 residues. The germline V gene encodes CDR1 LNHDA and CDR2 SQIVND (reference sequence). CDR3 sequence reads: CASSIRAGGHYEQYF. The DNA for the CDR3 is TGTGCCAGTAGTATCAGGGCAGGGGGCCACTACGAGCAGTACTTC.

The table lists this clone with a few counts. This sequence joins TRBV28 and TRBJ2-7; no clear D gene. Trimming took off 8 bases at V and 5 bases at J, with 7 bases between the two ends. The CDR3 is 10 residues long. The germline V gene encodes CDR1 MDHEN and CDR2 SYDVKM. CDR3 in DNA: TGTGCCAGCGGGCCTCACGAGCAGTACTTC. Protein sequence: CASGPHEQYF. The variable domain in full, completed from reference TRBV28 and TRBJ2-7, reads DVKVTQSSRYLVKRTGEKVFLECVQDMDHENMFWYRQDPGLGLRLIYFSYDVKMKEKGDIPEGYSVSREKKERFSLILESASTNQTSMYLCASGPHEQYFGPGTRLTVT.

The rearrangement links TRBV6-6 to TRBJ1-2; D is unclear. The CDR3 spans 13 residues. The V end lost 2 bases, the J end lost 8 bases, and 12 bases lay between the germline ends. The germline CDR1 and CDR2 sequences are MNHNY and SVGAGI (reference sequence). The CDR3 DNA is TGTGCCAGCAGTTACCAGGAGTTGAGAGGCTACACCTTC. Encoded protein: CASSYQELRGYTF.

The chain links TRBV11-1 to TRBJ1-1; 9 bases fit TRBD1. The V segment lost 5 bases and the J segment 3 bases; nucleotides outside the gene matches: 7. The CDR3 length is 15 residues. From germline, CDR1 is SGHAT and CDR2 FQDESV (reference sequence). The CDR3: CASSRQTGGDTEAFF. In nucleotides, the CDR3 is TGTGCCAGCAGCCGGCAGACAGGGGGGGACACTGAAGCTTTCTTT.

J is TRBJ2-5 and V is TRBV11-2, with no clear D. The ends were cut back, 5 bases at V and 4 bases at J, with 14 bases in the middle. The V gene's germline CDR1 is SGHAT and CDR2 FQNNGV. The CDR3 is 14 amino acids. The CDR3 nucleotides read TGTGCCAGCAGCAGTCGATTGGGTCCAGAGACCCAGTACTTC. Protein: CASSSRLGPETQYF.

This clone was counted a single time. The chain couples TRBV29-1 to TRBJ1-1, with a possible D match to TRBD1 (5 bases). CDR3 length: 13 residues. Per germline, CDR1 SQVTM and CDR2 ANQGSEA. V was pared by 7 bases and J by 1 base, with 13 bases between. CDR3 DNA: TGCAGCGCCCGGGACGGTTCGAACACTGAAGCTTTCTTT. Its translation is CSARDGSNTEAFF.

This clone has only one observation. V is TRBV6-5 and J is TRBJ1-4; D remains ambiguous. Germline CDR1 reads MNHEY; CDR2 reads SVGAGI. The CDR3 contains 15 residues. Trimming shortened V by 2 bases and J by 0 bases, and 7 bases separated the two germline ends. CDR3 loop: CASSYAGATNEKLFF. DNA for the CDR3: TGTGCCAGCAGTTACGCCGGGGCAACTAATGAAAAACTGTTTTTT.

The chain has TRBV13 and TRBJ1-1, with 9 bases fitting TRBD1. Looked up from germline, CDR1 is PRHDT and CDR2 is FYEKMQ (reference sequence). The CDR3 has 15 residues. V trimming: 7 bases; J trimming: 5 bases; junction bases outside the gene matches: 11. The CDR3 protein is CASNVFRDRVTEAFF. CDR3 nucleotides: TGTGCCAGCAACGTTTTCCGGGACAGGGTAACTGAAGCTTTCTTT.

The chain has TRBV7-2 and TRBJ2-5; D is uncertain. Germline CDR1 SGHTA, CDR2 FQGNSA. Trimming took 1 base from V and 9 from J, leaving 12 bases between them. This CDR3 region has 13 residues. CDR3 sequence reads: CASSLEPRGAQYF. The CDR3 coding sequence is TGTGCCAGCAGCTTAGAACCGCGAGGAGCCCAGTACTTC. Drawing the rest from reference TRBV7-2 and TRBJ2-5, the complete variable domain is GAGVSQSPSNKVTEKGKDVELRCDPISGHTALYWYRQSLGQGLEFLIYFQGNSAPDKSGLPSDRFSAERTGGSVSTLTIQRTQQEDSAVYLCASSLEPRGAQYFGPGTRLLVL.

The V and J genes are TRBV4-1 and TRBJ2-1; either TRBD1 or TRBD2 may supply D (5 bases each). Germline CDR1 reads MGHRA; CDR2 reads YSYEKL. The CDR3 runs 12 residues. V shed 3 bases and J shed 7 bases, with 7 bases lying between them. CDR3 sequence reads: CASSQWGNEQFF. The CDR3, as DNA: TGCGCCAGCAGCCAGTGGGGGAATGAGCAGTTCTTC.

CDR3 nucleotides: TGTGCCAGCAGTTTAGGTACCGGGACAGGGGAGGAAAAACTGTTTTTT. It is translated as CASSLGTGTGEEKLFF. This rearrangement joins TRBV28 to TRBJ1-4; 10 bases match TRBD1. The CDR3 loop spans 16 amino acids. CDR1 and CDR2 (germline): MDHEN, SYDVKM. Losses at the gene ends were 2 bases for V and 8 bases for J; bases not matched to a gene: 8.

This clone was counted once. The chain uses TRBV5-6 and TRBJ1-1, with 8 bases that match TRBD1. The CDR3 length is 16 residues. With V trimmed by 6 bases and J by 4 bases, 14 bases remained unmatched. Looked up from germline, CDR1 is SGHDT and CDR2 is YYEEEE. Here the CDR3 reads CASTDTRGRRGTEAFF. The CDR3 DNA reads as TGTGCCAGCACTGACACCAGGGGGCGCCGGGGCACTGAAGCTTTCTTT.

This chain links TRBV28 with TRBJ2-1; no clear D gene. Trimming left V 2 bases short and J 0 bases short, with 8 bases between. This CDR3 comprises 15 residues. Germline V CDR1 and CDR2: MDHEN, SYDVKM. CDR3 bases: TGTGCCAGCAGTTTAACCGGGCTCTCCTACAATGAGCAGTTCTTC. It encodes CASSLTGLSYNEQFF.